The 17 T cell receptor beta chains below all came from one sample that was sequenced in a study of cytomegalovirus exposure and HLA in healthy donors. Both 60 Vbeta primers and 13 Jbeta primers went into the PCR. Some clones are missing from TCRdb's copy, which holds only in-frame ones; the method was immunoSEQ multiplex PCR. The table records approximately 140,000 clones, 70% to 85% of them present only once. Material: PBMCs. The receptor source for this set is a boy younger than 10 in good health and CMV-seronegative.

The J gene is TRBJ1-1, the V gene TRBV4-1, with a weak D call TRBD1 (5 bases). CDR1 and CDR2 (germline): MGHRA, YSYEKL. This CDR3 is 15 amino acids long. V was pared by 4 bases and J by 7 bases, with 19 bases between. This CDR3 reads CASSLEPLPGGEAFF. The CDR3, as DNA: TGCGCCAGCAGCCTAGAACCCCTGCCGGGGGGTGAAGCTTTCTTT.

The rearrangement links TRBV5-8 to TRBJ1-2; TRBD1 matches 9 bases. The germline V gene encodes CDR1 SGHTS and CDR2 YDEGEE. J was trimmed by 4 bases and V by 3 bases; bases with no gene match: 7. This CDR3 comprises 15 residues. The CDR3 reads CASSYGQGSTYGYTF. In DNA, the CDR3 is TGTGCCAGCAGCTATGGACAGGGGTCCACCTATGGCTACACCTTC.

The chain recombines TRBV9 with TRBJ1-2, with no clear D. Germline values: CDR1 SGDLS, CDR2 YYNGEE. V lost 2 bases and J 2 bases, leaving 7 bases between the germline ends. This CDR3 has 13 residues. In DNA, the CDR3 is TGTGCCAGCAGCGTTTCAGTGAACTATGGCTACACCTTC. Translating it yields CASSVSVNYGYTF.

V usage is TRBV6-6 and J usage is TRBJ2-7, with TRBD1 matching 7 bases. J was trimmed by 6 bases and V by 6 bases; bases with no gene match: 8. CDR3 length: 13 residues. Looked up from germline, CDR1 is MNHNY and CDR2 is SVGAGI (reference sequence). The CDR3 region has the DNA TGTGCCAGCAGACTAGGACAGGCGGGCGAGCAGTACGTC. Translation gives CASRLGQAGEQYV.

The rearrangement joins TRBV18 to TRBJ1-3; 10 positions agree with TRBD1. V was pared by 0 bases and J by 0 bases, with 11 bases of the junction left unmatched. CDR1 is KGHSH and CDR2 is LQKENI in the germline V gene. This CDR3 spans 20 amino acids. The CDR3 protein is CASSPPGQGPPLLSGNTIYF. For the CDR3, the DNA is TGTGCCAGCTCACCACCGGGACAGGGGCCTCCGTTACTCTCTGGAAACACCATATATTTT.

The V gene is TRBV19, the J gene TRBJ1-2, with D possibly TRBD1 on 6 matching bases. V was clipped by 4 bases and J by 1 base, with 10 bases between them. This CDR3 comprises 14 residues. Germline V gives CDR1 LNHDA, CDR2 SQIVND (reference sequence). The CDR3 reads CASSTSRGNYGYTF. The CDR3 coding sequence is TGTGCCAGTAGTACCTCCAGGGGTAACTATGGCTACACCTTC.

The CDR3 spells CASSFSISHGQPQHF. The CDR3 DNA follows: TGTGCCAGCAGCTTCTCTATAAGTCATGGTCAGCCCCAGCATTTT. The chain employs TRBV5-8 and TRBJ1-5; no clear D. CDR3 length equals 15 residues. Between the trimmed V and J ends, which lost 2 bases and 6 bases, there was a span of 15 bases. CDR1 and CDR2 from the germline V gene are SGHTS and YDEGEE.

J is TRBJ1-1 and V is TRBV27; 9 bases map to TRBD1. The CDR3 spans 18 residues. The V segment lost 2 bases and the J segment 0 bases; nucleotides outside the gene matches: 10. Germline CDR1 MNHEY, CDR2 SMNVEV (reference sequence). CDR3 amino acids: CASSLGWGQGPMNTEAFF. For the CDR3, the DNA is TGTGCCAGCAGTTTAGGATGGGGACAGGGACCTATGAACACTGAAGCTTTCTTT.

Only a few counts were recorded for this clone. The J gene is TRBJ2-1, the V gene TRBV4-3; weak D call: TRBD1 (6 bases). CDR3 length equals 13 residues. V dropped 8 bases and J dropped 4 bases, with 12 bases sitting between them. CDR1 is LGHNA, CDR2 YSLEER, per germline. CDR3 bases: TGCGCCAGCCCTGGGACACTATACAATGAGCAGTTCTTC. Amino acid sequence: CASPGTLYNEQFF.

This clone was seen a handful of times. The chain has TRBV6-1 and TRBJ1-6; the match to TRBD1 covers 9 bases. The germline V gene has CDR1 MNHNS and CDR2 SASEGT. This CDR3 spans 16 amino acids. The V segment lost 0 bases and the J segment 6 bases; nucleotides outside the gene matches: 3. This chain's CDR3 is CASSEAGGQGNSPLHF. The CDR3 DNA reads as TGTGCCAGCAGTGAAGCGGGGGGACAGGGTAATTCACCCCTCCACTTT.

This clone has just one count. This chain connects TRBV13 to TRBJ2-1; the D gene is possibly TRBD2 (5 bases). The CDR3 sequence is 18 residues long. Germline V gives CDR1 PRHDT, CDR2 FYEKMQ (reference sequence). Trimming took off 3 bases at V and 5 bases at J, with 23 bases between the two ends. Written as DNA, the CDR3 is TGTGCCAGCAGCTTTATAACCCATAGTCTAGCCGTGGACAATGAGCAGTTCTTC. Translated: CASSFITHSLAVDNEQFF.

This clone was detected only a few times. The V gene is TRBV9, the J gene TRBJ2-7, with 10 nucleotides matching TRBD2. Germline trimming cut 2 bases from V and 1 base from J; bases unmatched to any gene: 0. CDR3 length: 14 amino acids. Germline values: CDR1 SGDLS, CDR2 YYNGEE. For the CDR3, the DNA is TGTGCCAGCAGCGTGGGACTAGCGTCCTACGAGCAGTACTTC. Translating it yields CASSVGLASYEQYF.

The V and J genes are TRBV25-1 and TRBJ1-6; no clear D. Germline V gene sequence: CDR1 MGHDK, CDR2 SYGVNS. V was trimmed by 0 bases and J by 5 bases, leaving 8 bases between them. CDR3 size: 15 residues. DNA for the CDR3: TGTGCCAGCAGTGAATATCGAGGTGATAATTCACCCCTCCACTTT. The encoded protein is CASSEYRGDNSPLHF.

Only a few counts were recorded for this clone. This rearrangement joins TRBV7-2 to TRBJ1-3, with D perhaps matching TRBD1 (6 bases). In germline, CDR1 is SGHTA, CDR2 FQGNSA. V was pared by 2 bases and J by 3 bases, with 17 bases between. This CDR3 is 17 amino acids long. CDR3 bases: TGTGCCAGCAGCTTAATGCCTTTCGGGACATTTGGAAACACCATATATTTT. Amino acid sequence: CASSLMPFGTFGNTIYF.

This clone was counted a single time. CDR3 region: CAISPYPDRDRANTEAFF. DNA for the CDR3: TGTGCCATCAGTCCCTACCCGGACCGGGACAGGGCGAACACTGAAGCTTTCTTT. The chain links TRBV10-3 to TRBJ1-1, with 9 bases aligning to TRBD1. The CDR3 spans 18 residues. The V gene end was trimmed by 5 bases and the J gene end by 1 base; junction bases not matched to a gene: 14. The germline V gene has CDR1 ENHRY and CDR2 SYGVKD.

This clone appeared once. The chain has TRBV11-3 and TRBJ2-3; 11 bases map to TRBD1. The V gene's germline CDR1 is SGHNT and CDR2 YENEEA. Unmatched junction bases numbered 8, after V lost 4 bases and J lost 5 bases. The CDR3 covers 16 residues. CDR3 bases: TGTGCCAGCAGCTCTCCTTGGACAGGGGGCGAAGATACGCAGTATTTT. Protein product: CASSSPWTGGEDTQYF. Full variable domain (missing parts from reference TRBV11-3 and TRBJ2-3): EAGVVQSPRYKIIEKKQPVAFWCNPISGHNTLYWYLQNLGQGPELLIRYENEEAVDDSQLPKDRFSAERLKGVDSTLKIQPAELGDSAVYLCASSSPWTGGEDTQYFGPGTRLTVL.

This clone was seen more than once but under ten times. The chain's CDR3 is CAISESQTGLRETQYF. CDR3 in DNA: TGTGCCATCAGTGAGTCGCAGACAGGGTTGAGAGAGACCCAGTACTTC. The J gene is TRBJ2-5, the V gene TRBV10-3, with 7 bases aligning to TRBD1. The CDR3 consists of 16 residues. CDR1 and CDR2 from the germline V gene are ENHRY and SYGVKD. Trimming at V came to 0 bases and at J to 4 bases, leaving 8 bases not matched to a gene.